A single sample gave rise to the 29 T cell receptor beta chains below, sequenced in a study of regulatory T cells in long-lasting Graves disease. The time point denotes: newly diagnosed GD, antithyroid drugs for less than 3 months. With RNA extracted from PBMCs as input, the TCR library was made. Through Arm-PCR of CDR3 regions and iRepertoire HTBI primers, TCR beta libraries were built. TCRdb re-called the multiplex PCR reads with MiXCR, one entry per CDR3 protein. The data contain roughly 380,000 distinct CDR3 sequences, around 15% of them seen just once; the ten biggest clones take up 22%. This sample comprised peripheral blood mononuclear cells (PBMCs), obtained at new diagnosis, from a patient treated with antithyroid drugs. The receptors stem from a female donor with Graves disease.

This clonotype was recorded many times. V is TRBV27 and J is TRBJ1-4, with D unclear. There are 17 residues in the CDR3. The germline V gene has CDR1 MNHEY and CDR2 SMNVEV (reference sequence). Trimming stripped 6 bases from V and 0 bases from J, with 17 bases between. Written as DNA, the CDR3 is TGTGCCAGCAGCCCGGGGAGGGCAGCCCCAACTAATGAAAAACTGTTTTTT. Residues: CASSPGRAAPTNEKLFF.

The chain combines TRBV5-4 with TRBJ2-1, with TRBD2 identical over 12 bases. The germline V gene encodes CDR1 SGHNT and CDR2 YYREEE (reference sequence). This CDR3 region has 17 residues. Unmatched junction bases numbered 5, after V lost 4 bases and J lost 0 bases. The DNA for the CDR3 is TGTGCCAGCAGCCGTCTAGCGGGAGGGCCCTCCTACAATGAGCAGTTCTTC. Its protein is CASSRLAGGPSYNEQFF.

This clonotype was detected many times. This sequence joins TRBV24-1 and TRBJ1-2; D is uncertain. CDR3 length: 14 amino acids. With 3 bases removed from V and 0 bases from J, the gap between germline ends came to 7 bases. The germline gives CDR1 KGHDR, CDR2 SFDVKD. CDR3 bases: TGTGCCACCAGTGATCCGCGAACTAACTATGGCTACACCTTC. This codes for CATSDPRTNYGYTF.

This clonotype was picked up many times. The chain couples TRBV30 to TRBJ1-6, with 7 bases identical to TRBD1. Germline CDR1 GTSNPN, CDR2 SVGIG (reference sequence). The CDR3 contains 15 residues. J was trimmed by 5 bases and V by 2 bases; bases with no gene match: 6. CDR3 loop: CAWSPAGTDNSPLHF. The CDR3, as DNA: TGTGCCTGGAGTCCCGCCGGGACAGATAATTCACCCCTCCACTTT.

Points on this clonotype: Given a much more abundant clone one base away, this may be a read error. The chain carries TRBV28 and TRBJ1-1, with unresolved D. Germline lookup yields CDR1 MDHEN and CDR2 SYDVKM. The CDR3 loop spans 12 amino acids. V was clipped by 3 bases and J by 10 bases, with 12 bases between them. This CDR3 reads CASSLGRPGAFF. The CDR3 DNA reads TGTGCCAGCAGTTTGGGTAGACCTGGAGCTTTCTTT. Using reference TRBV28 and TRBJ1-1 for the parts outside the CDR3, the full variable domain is DVKVTQSSRYLVKRTGEKVFLECVQDMDHENMFWYRQDPGLGLRLIYFSYDVKMKEKGDIPEGYSVSREKKERFSLILESASTNQTSMYLCASSLGRPGAFFGQGTRLTVV.

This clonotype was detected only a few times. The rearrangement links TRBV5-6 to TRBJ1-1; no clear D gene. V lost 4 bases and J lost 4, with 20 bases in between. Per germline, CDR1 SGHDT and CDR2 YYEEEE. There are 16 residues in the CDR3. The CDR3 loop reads CASSLFRVLIFTEAFF. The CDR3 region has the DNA TGTGCCAGCAGCCTCTTCCGGGTATTGATTTTCACTGAAGCTTTCTTT.

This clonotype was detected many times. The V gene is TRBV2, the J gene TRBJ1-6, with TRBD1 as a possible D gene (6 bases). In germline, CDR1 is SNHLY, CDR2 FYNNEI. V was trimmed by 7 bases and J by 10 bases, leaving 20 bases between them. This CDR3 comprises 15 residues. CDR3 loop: CASNSHDRLNSPLHF. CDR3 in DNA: TGTGCCAGCAACTCCCACGACAGGCTCAACTCACCCCTCCACTTT.

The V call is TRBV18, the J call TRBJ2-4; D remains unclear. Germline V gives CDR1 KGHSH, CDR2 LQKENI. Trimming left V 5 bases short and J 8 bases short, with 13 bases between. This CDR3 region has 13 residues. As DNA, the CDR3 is TGTGCCAGCTCAGTGAACGGTGGGGACATTCAGTACTTC. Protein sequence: CASSVNGGDIQYF.

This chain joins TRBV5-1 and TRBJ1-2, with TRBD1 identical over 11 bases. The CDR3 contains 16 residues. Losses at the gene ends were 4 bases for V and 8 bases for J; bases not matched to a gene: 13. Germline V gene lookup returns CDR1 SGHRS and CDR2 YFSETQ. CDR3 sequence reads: CASSEIPGQGGEGYTF. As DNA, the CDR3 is TGCGCCAGCAGCGAAATACCGGGACAGGGGGGCGAAGGCTACACCTTC.

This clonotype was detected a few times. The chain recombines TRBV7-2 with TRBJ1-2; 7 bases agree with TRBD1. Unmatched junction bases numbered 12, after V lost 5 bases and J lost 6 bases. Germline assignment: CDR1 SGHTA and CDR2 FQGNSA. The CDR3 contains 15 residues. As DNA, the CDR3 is TGTGCCAGCAGCCTAGATAGGGGGCGGGACCATGGCTACACCTTC. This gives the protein CASSLDRGRDHGYTF.

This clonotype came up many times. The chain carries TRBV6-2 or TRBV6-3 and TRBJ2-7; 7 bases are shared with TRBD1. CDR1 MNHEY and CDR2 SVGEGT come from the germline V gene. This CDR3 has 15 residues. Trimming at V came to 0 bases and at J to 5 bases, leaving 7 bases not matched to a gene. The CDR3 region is CASSYSTGSLDEQYF. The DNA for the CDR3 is TGTGCCAGCAGTTACTCGACAGGGAGTTTGGACGAGCAGTACTTC.

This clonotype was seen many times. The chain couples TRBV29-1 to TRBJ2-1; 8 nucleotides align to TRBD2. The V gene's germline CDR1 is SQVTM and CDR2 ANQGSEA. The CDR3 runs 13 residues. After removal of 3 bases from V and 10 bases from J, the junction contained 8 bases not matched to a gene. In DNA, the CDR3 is TGCAGCGTTGACTGGCTAGCGGGTCGAGAGCAGTTCTTC. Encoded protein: CSVDWLAGREQFF.

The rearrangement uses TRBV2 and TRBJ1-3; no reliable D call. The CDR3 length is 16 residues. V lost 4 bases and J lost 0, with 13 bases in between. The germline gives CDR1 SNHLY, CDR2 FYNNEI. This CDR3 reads CASSALQADSGNTIYF. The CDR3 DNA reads TGTGCCAGCAGTGCACTGCAGGCCGACTCTGGAAACACCATATATTTT.

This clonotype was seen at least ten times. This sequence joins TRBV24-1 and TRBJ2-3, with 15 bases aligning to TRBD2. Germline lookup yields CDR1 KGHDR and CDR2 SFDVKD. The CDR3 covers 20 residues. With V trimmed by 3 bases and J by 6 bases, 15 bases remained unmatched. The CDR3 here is CATSDGLAGGPGIFSDTQYF. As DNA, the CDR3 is TGTGCCACCAGTGATGGACTAGCGGGAGGGCCTGGGATTTTTTCGGATACGCAGTATTTT.

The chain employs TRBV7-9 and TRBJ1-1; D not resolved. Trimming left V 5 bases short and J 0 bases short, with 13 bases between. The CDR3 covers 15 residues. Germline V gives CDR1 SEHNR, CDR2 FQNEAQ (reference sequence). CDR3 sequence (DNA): TGTGCCAGCAGCCCCAGGATTACTATGAACACTGAAGCTTTCTTT. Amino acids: CASSPRITMNTEAFF.

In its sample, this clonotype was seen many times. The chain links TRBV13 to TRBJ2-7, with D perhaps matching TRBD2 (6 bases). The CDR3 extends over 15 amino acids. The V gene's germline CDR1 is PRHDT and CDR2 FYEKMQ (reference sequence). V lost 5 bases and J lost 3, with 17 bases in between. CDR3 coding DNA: TGTGCCAGCAGCCCCCCCGGCGGGGCCATCTACGAGCAGTACTTC. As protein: CASSPPGGAIYEQYF. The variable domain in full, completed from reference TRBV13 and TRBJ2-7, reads AAGVIQSPRHLIKEKRETATLKCYPIPRHDTVYWYQQGPGQDPQFLISFYEKMQSDKGSIPDRFSAQQFSDYHSELNMSSLELGDSALYFCASSPPGGAIYEQYFGPGTRLTVT.

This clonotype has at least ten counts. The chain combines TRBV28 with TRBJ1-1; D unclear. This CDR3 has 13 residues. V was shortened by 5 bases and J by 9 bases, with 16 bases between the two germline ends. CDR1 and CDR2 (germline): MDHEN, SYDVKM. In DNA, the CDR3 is TGTGCCAGCAGTCCAACCGATCGGAGTCAAGCTTTCTTT. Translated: CASSPTDRSQAFF.

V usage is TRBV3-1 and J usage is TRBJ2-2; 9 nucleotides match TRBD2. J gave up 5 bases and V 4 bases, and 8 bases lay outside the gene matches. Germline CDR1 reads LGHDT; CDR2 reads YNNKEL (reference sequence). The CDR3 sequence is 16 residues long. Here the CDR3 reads CASSRGTSSGTGELFF. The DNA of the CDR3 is TGTGCCAGCAGCCGCGGGACTAGCAGTGGTACCGGGGAGCTGTTTTTT.

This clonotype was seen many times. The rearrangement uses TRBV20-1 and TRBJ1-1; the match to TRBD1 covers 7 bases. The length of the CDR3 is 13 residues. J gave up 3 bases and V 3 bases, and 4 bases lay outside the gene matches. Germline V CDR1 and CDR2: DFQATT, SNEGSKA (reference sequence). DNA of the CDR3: TGCAGTGCTAGGGGCCAGGGGGACACTGAAGCTTTCTTT. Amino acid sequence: CSARGQGDTEAFF.

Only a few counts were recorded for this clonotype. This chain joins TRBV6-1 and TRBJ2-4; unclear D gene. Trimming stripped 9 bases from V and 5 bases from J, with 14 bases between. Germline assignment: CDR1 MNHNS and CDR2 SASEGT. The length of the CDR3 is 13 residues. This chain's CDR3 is CASIRATENIQYF. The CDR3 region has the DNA TGTGCCAGTATAAGGGCGACCGAAAACATTCAGTACTTC.

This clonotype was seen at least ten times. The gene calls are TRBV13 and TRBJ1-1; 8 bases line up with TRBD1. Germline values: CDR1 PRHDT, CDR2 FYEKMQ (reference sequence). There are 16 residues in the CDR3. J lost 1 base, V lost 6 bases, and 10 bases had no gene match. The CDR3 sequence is CASRVRGRGGNTEAFF. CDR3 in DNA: TGTGCCAGCAGGGTCAGGGGGCGGGGTGGGAACACTGAAGCTTTCTTT.

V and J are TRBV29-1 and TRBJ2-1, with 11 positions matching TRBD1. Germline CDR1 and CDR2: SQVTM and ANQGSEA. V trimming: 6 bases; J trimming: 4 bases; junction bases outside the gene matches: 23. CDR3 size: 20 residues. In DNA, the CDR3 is TGCAGCGTCGCCGGGACAGGGGGATCGTGGGAGGGCCCGCTGTACAATGAGCAGTTCTTC. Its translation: CSVAGTGGSWEGPLYNEQFF.

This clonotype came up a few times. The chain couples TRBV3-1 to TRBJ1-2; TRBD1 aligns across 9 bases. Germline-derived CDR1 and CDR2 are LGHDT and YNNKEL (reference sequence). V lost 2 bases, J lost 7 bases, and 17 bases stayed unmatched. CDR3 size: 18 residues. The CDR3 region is CASSQRATRGQGGSGYTF. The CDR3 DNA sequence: TGTGCCAGCAGCCAACGAGCTACTAGGGGACAGGGCGGTTCTGGCTACACCTTC.

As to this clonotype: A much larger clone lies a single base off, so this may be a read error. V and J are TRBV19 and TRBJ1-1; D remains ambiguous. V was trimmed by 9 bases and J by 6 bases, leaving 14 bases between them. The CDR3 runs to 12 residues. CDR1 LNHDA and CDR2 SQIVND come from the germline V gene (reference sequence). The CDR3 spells CASSRMGAEAFF. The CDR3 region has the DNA TGTGCCAGCAGTCGGATGGGAGCTGAAGCTTTCTTT.

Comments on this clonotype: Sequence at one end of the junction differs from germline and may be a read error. Written as DNA, the CDR3 is TGTGCCAGCAGTTTACCGTCTGGGGACGGGAGGGCGCCCCATACGCGGTATTTT. It codes for CASSLPSGDGRAPHTRYF. The gene calls are TRBV28 and TRBJ2-5, with 8 bases lining up with TRBD2. CDR1 MDHEN and CDR2 SYDVKM come from the germline V gene. This CDR3 region has 18 residues.

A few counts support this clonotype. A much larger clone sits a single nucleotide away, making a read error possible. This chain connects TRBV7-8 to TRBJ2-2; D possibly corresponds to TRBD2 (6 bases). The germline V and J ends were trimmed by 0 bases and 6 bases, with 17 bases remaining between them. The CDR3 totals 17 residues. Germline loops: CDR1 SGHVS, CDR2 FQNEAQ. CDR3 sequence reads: CASSLAAGSDPPGELFF. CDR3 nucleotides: TGTGCCAGCAGCTTAGCTGCGGGATCCGATCCTCCCGGGGAGCTGTTTTTT.

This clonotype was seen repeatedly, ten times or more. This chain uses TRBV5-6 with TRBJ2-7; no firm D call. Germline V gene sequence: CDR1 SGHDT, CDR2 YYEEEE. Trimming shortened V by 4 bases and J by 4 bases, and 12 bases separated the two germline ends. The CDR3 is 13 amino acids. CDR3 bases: TGTGCCAGCAGCCGTCCTCTAGAGTACGAGCAGTACTTC. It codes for CASSRPLEYEQYF.

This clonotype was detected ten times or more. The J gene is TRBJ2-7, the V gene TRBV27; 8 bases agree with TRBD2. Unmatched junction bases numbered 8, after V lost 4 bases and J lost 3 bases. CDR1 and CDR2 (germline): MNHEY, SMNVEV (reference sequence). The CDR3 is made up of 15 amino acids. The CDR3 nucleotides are TGTGCCAGCAGTTCTCTAACGCGGGAGGTCTACGAGCAGTACTTC. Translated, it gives CASSSLTREVYEQYF.

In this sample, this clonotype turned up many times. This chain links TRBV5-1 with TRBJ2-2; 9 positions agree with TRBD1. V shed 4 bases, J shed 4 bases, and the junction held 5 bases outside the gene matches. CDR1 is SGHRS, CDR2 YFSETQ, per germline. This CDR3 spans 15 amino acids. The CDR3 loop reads CASSGGTGFTGELFF. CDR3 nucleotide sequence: TGCGCCAGCAGCGGAGGGACAGGGTTCACCGGGGAGCTGTTTTTT.